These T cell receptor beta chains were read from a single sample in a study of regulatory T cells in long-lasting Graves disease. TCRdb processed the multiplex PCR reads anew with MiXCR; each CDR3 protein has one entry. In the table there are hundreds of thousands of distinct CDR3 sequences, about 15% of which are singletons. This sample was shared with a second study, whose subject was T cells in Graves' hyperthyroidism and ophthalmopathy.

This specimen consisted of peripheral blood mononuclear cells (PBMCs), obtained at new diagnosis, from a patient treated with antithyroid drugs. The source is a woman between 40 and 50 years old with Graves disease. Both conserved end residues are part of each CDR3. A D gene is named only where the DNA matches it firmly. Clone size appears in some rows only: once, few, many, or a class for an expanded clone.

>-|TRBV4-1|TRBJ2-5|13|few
CASSQEIGETQYF
TGCGCCAGCAGCCAAGAGATAGGGGAGACCCAGTACTTC
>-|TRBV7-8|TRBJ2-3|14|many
CASSPQASTDTQYF
TGTGCCAGCAGCCCGCAGGCGAGCACAGATACGCAGTATTTT
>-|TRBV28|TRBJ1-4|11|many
CASSLGGFLFF
TGTGCCAGCAGTTTAGGTGGTTTTCTGTTTTTT
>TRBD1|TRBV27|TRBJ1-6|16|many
CASSQTGQHYNSPLHF
TGTGCCAGCAGCCAAACGGGACAGCATTATAATTCACCCCTCCACTTT
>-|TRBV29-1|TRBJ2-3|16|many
CSVEGGEGENTDTQYF
TGCAGCGTTGAAGGAGGGGAGGGGGAAAACACAGATACGCAGTATTTT
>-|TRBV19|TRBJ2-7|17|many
CASSMIEEGRRPYEQYF
TGTGCCAGTAGTATGATTGAGGAGGGGCGCAGGCCCTACGAGCAGTACTTC
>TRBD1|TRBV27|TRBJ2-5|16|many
CASRSPGQGIGETQYF
TGTGCCAGCAGATCACCGGGACAGGGGATAGGAGAGACCCAGTACTTC
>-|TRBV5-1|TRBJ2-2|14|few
CASSFMEGTGELFF
TGCGCCAGCAGCTTTATGGAGGGCACCGGGGAGCTGTTTTTT
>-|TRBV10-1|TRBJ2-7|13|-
CASSQGPGREQYF
TGCGCCAGCAGTCAGGGTCCAGGGCGCGAGCAGTACTTC
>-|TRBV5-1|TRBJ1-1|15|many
CASSLALAQTAYAFF
TGCGCCAGCAGCTTGGCCCTGGCCCAGACAGCGTATGCTTTCTTT
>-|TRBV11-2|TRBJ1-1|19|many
CASSLWGGTFAGPNTEAFF
TGTGCCAGCAGCTTATGGGGGGGGACCTTCGCAGGACCAAACACTGAAGCTTTCTTT
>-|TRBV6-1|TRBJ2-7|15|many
CASSEASPGWYEQYF
TGTGCCAGCAGTGAAGCTAGTCCAGGCTGGTACGAGCAGTACTTC
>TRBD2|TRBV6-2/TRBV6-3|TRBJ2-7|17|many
CASNHGFGGRRSYEQYF
TGTGCCAGCAACCACGGGTTCGGCGGGAGGCGCTCCTACGAGCAGTACTTC
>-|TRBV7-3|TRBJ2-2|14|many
CASSFVYGPGELFF
TGTGCCAGCAGCTTTGTGTACGGGCCCGGGGAGCTGTTTTTT
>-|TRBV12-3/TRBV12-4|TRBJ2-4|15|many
CASSLHTRAKNIQYF
TGTGCCAGCAGTTTACATACCAGGGCCAAAAACATTCAGTACTTC
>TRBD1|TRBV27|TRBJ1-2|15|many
CASSLSGQGRDGYTF
TGTGCCAGCAGTTTATCTGGACAGGGGAGAGATGGCTACACCTTC
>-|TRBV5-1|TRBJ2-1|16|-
CASSAGSSTSYNEQFF
TGCGCCAGCAGCGCGGGATCTAGCACTTCCTACAATGAGCAGTTCTTC
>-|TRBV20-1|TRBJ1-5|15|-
CSARDPTGEYQPQHF
TGCAGTGCTAGAGATCCCACTGGGGAGTATCAGCCCCAGCATTTT
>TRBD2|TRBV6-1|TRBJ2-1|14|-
CASSPSGRLNEQFF
TGTGCCAGCAGTCCCAGCGGGAGGCTCAATGAGCAGTTCTTC
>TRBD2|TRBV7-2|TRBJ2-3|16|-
CASSLVSGRQLDTQYF
TGTGCCAGCAGCTTAGTCAGCGGGAGGCAGTTAGATACGCAGTATTTT
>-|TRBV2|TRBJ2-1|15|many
CASSSGTGVGNEQFF
TGTGCCAGCAGCTCCGGCACTGGGGTTGGGAATGAGCAGTTCTTC
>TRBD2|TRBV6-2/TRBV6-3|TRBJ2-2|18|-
CASSSGLAGAPGTGELFF
TGTGCCAGCAGCTCCGGACTAGCGGGAGCCCCGGGGACCGGGGAGCTGTTTTTT
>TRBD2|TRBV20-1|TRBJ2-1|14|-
CSARDAGLATEQFF
TGCAGTGCTAGAGATGCCGGACTAGCAACTGAGCAGTTCTTC
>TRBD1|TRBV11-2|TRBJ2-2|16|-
CASSQGDRSNTGELFF
TGTGCCAGCAGCCAAGGGGACAGGTCGAACACCGGGGAGCTGTTTTTT
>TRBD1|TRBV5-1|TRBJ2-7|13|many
CASSLPTGDEQYF
TGCGCCAGCAGCCTCCCGACAGGGGACGAGCAGTACTTC
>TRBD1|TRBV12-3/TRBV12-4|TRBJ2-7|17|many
CASSLALGDRNRLQQYF
TGTGCCAGCAGTTTAGCGTTAGGGGACAGGAATAGATTGCAGCAGTACTTC
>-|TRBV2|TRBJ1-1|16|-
CASRQDFFTGRTEAFF
TGTGCCAGCAGACAAGATTTTTTTACAGGGCGGACTGAAGCTTTCTTT
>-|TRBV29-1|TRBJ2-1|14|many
CSVHSSNSYNEQFF
TGCAGCGTGCACTCCTCAAACTCCTACAATGAGCAGTTCTTC
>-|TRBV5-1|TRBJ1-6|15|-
CASSFSRLNNSPLHF
TGCGCCAGCAGCTTTTCCAGGCTGAATAATTCACCCCTCCACTTT
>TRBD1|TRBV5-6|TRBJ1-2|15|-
CASSSWTGGNYGYTF
TGTGCCAGCAGCTCCTGGACAGGGGGTAACTATGGCTACACCTTC
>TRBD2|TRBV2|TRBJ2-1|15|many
CASSVWTSGRFEQFF
TGTGCCAGCAGTGTTTGGACTAGCGGGAGGTTTGAGCAGTTCTTC
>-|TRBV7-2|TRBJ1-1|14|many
CASSFASPELGAFF
TGTGCCAGCAGCTTTGCCAGTCCTGAACTTGGGGCTTTCTTT
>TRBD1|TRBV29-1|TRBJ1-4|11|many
CSGLQGVKLFF
TGCAGCGGATTACAGGGGGTAAAACTGTTTTTT
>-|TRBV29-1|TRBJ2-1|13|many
CSVGSGAANEQFF
TGCAGCGTTGGGTCGGGAGCGGCGAATGAGCAGTTCTTC
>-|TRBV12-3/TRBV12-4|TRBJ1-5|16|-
CASSPTATYSNQPQHF
TGTGCCAGCAGTCCTACAGCAACATATAGCAATCAGCCCCAGCATTTT
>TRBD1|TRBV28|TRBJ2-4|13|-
CASSLTGGGIQYF
TGTGCCAGCAGCCTGACAGGGGGCGGCATTCAGTACTTC
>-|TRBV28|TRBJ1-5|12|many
CASTGEAQPQHF
TGTGCCAGCACCGGGGAGGCTCAGCCCCAGCATTTT
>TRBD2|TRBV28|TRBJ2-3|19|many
CASSQGLAGVVGGTDTQYF
TGTGCCAGCAGTCAGGGACTAGCGGGAGTAGTGGGAGGTACAGATACGCAGTATTTT
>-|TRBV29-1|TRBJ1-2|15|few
CSVEVRRTSGYGYTF
TGCAGCGTTGAAGTGAGGAGGACCAGCGGCTATGGCTACACCTTC
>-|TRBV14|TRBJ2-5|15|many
CASSQDGLGRETQYF
TGTGCCAGCAGCCAAGATGGACTGGGGAGGGAGACCCAGTACTTC
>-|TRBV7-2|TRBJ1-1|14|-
CASSSPGVNTEAFF
TGTGCCAGCAGCTCTCCAGGGGTGAACACTGAAGCTTTCTTT
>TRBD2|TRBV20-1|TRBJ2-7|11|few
CSALWAGEQYF
TGCAGTGCCTTGTGGGCGGGAGAACAGTACTTC
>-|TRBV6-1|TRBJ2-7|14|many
CASSRSPASYEQYF
TGTGCCAGCAGCCGTTCCCCGGCTAGCTACGAGCAGTACTTC
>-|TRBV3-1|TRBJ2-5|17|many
CASSLKGGVALQETQYF
TGTGCCAGCAGCCTCAAAGGGGGGGTAGCCCTCCAAGAGACCCAGTACTTC
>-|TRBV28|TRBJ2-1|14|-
CASQYGGIVGEQLF
TGTGCCAGCCAATATGGCGGGATAGTCGGAGAGCAGCTCTTC
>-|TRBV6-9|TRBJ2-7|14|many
CASSYAGRLYEQYF
TGTGCCAGCAGTTACGCGGGACGGCTCTACGAGCAGTACTTC
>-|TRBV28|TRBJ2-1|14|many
CASSSRARYNEQFF
TGTGCCAGCAGTTCCCGGGCCAGATACAATGAGCAGTTCTTC
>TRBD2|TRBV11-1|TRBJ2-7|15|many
CASSHSGGAGYEQYF
TGTGCCAGCAGCCATAGCGGGGGTGCGGGCTACGAGCAGTACTTC
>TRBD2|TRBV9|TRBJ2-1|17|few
CASSASTGTSGSNEQFF
TGTGCCAGCAGCGCTAGCACCGGGACTAGCGGGAGCAATGAGCAGTTCTTC
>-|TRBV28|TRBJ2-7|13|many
CASNRGTVYEQYF
TGTGCCAGCAACCGGGGGACAGTTTACGAGCAGTACTTC
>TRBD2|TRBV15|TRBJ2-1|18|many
CATSREGGQREGYNEQFF
TGTGCCACCAGCAGAGAGGGCGGCCAGCGGGAGGGCTACAATGAGCAGTTCTTC